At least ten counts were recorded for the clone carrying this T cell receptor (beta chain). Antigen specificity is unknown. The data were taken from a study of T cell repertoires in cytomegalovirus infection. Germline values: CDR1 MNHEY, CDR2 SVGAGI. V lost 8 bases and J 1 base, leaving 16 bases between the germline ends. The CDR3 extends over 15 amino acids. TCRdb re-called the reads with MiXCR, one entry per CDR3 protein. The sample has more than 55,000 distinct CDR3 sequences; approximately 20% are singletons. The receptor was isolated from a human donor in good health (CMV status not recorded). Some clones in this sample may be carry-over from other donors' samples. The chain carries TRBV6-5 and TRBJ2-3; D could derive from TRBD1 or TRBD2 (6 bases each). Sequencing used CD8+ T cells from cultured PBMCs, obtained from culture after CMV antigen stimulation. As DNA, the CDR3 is TGTGCCAGCGGCCTCGGGGGCACCGGCACAGATACGCAGTATTTT. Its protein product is CASGLGGTGTDTQYF.